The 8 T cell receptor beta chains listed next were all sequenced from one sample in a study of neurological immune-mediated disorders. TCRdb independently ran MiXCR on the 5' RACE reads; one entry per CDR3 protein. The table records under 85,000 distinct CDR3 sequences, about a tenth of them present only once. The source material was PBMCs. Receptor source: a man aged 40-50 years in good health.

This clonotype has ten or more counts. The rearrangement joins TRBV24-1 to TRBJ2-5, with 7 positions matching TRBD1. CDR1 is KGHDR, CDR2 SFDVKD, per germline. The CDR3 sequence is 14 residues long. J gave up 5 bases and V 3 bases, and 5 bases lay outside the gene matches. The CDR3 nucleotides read TGTGCCACCAGTGATCCCGACAGGGCGGAGACCCAGTACTTC. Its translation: CATSDPDRAETQYF.

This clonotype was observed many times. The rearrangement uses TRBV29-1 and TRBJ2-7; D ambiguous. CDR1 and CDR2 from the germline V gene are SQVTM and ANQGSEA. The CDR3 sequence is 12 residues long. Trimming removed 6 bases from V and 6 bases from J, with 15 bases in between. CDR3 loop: CSVVGYVGEQYF. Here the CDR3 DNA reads TGCAGCGTCGTTGGGTATGTGGGCGAGCAGTACTTC.

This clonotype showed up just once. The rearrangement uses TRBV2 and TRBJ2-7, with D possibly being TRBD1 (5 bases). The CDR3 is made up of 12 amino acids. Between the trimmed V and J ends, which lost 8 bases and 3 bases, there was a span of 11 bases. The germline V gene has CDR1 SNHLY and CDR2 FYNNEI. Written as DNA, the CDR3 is TGTGCCAGCCGCAGGGTCAGCTACGAGCAGTACTTC. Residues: CASRRVSYEQYF.

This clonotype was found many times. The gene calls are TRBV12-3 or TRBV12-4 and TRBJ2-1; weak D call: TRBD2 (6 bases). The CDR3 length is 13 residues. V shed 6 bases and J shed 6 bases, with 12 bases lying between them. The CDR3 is CASRMGGSNEQFF. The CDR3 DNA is TGTGCCAGCAGGATGGGGGGTAGCAATGAGCAGTTCTTC.

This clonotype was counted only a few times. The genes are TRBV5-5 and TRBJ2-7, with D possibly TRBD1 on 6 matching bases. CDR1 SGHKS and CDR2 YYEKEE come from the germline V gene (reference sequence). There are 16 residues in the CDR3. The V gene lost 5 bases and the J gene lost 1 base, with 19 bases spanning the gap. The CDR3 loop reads CASRENRDKVSYEQYF. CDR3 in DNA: TGTGCCAGCAGGGAAAATCGGGACAAAGTATCCTACGAGCAGTACTTC.

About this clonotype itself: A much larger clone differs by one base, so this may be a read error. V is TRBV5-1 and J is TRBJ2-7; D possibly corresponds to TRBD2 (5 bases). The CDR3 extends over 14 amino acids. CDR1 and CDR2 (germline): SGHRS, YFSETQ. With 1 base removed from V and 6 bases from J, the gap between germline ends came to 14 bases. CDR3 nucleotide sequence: TGCGCCAGCAGCTTGAGCGTCGGGGTGTGCGAGCAGTACTTC. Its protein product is CASSLSVGVCEQYF.

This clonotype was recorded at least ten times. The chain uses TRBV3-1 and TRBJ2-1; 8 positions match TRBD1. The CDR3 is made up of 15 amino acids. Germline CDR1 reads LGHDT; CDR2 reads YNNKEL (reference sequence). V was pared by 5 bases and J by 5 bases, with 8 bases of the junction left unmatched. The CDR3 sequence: CASSTRDRTNNEQFF. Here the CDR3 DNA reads TGTGCCAGCAGCACCCGGGACAGGACTAACAATGAGCAGTTCTTC.

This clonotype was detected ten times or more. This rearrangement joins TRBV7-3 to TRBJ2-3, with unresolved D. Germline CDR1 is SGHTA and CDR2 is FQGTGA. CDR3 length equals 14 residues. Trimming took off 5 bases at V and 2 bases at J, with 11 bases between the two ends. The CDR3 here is CASSQGPNTDTQYF. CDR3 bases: TGTGCCAGCAGCCAAGGACCAAACACAGATACGCAGTATTTT. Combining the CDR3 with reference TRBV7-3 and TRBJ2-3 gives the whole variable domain GAGVSQTPSNKVTEKGKYVELRCDPISGHTALYWYRQSLGQGPEFLIYFQGTGAADDSGLPNDRFFAVRPEGSVSTLKIQRTERGDSAVYLCASSQGPNTDTQYFGPGTRLTVL.